This record looks at one T cell receptor beta chain sequence and its context. This clone showed up just a few times. The antigen it binds to is not known. Per-base quality was not reported, and no clone a single base away is much larger than it. The source of the sample is a study of cytomegalovirus exposure and HLA in healthy donors (dated by TCRdb to 2015 to 2018). Regarding the study in general: According to an earlier analysis of 587 of the donors, some 170 million T cells yielded over 90 million unique TCR beta sequences and 250 to 350 Gb of sequence data. An early release covering roughly 600 HLA-typed donors comprised roughly 300 gigabases of sequencing data and tens of millions of unique TCR sequences. Of the roughly 430 genotyped donors, approximately 80% fell in the genetic ancestry cluster associated with self-reported Caucasian donors. The study was designed to test whether signatures of past pathogen exposure could be identified by cataloging public T cell receptors. The study profiled the T cell repertoires of hundreds of subjects by immunosequencing and related them to cytomegalovirus serostatus. A separate validation cohort of roughly 110 different subjects was used in addition to the 666-subject first cohort. The study combined high-throughput TCR immunosequencing, statistical association of individual TCRs with disease status, and machine learning to predict cytomegalovirus infection status. A later analysis re-analyzed previously published TCR beta repertoires from approximately 670 donors and added high-resolution HLA genotyping to study TCR occurrence patterns. The later analysis used no new phenotypic data to find candidate immune exposures, relying instead on TCR beta sequences and their occurrence across donors. An earlier analysis of some 500 of the donors used high-throughput TCR beta sequencing to judge whether each TCR beta V gene segment behaved as functional or pseudogenic. Donor age, sex, ethnicity and CMV serostatus were compiled alongside the repertoire data. In a later genetic analysis, genome-wide SNP genotypes for about three fifths of the roughly 670 donors were used, and that subset was treated as a discovery cohort. All discovery cohort repertoires had been generated on a single sequencing platform. Both class I and class II loci were covered by HLA typing, at four-digit resolution. The number of donors typed differed by locus, with roughly 620-630 for A, B, C, DRB1 and DQB1, over 500 for DQA1, approximately 570 for DPA1, and over 400 for DPB1. Because of strong linkage in the cohort, five DR-DQ haplotypes were treated as single units for association and clustering. On average, approximately 250,000 unique TCR beta nucleotide sequences were sequenced per donor among roughly 430 genotyped donors of the cohort, with roughly 18% of those sequences being non-productive. Study-wide findings and limitations: Roughly uniform sequencing depth across donors was assumed in presence/absence analyses, although this assumption may not hold. Specific HLA alleles were associated with more than 15,000 TCR beta sequences at a false discovery rate of 0.05 in a later analysis. CMV serostatus was the only immune exposure information available for the cohort. Cytomegalovirus status was reported to be diagnosed by the classifier with high specificity and sensitivity in both the original and validation cohorts. Linkage disequilibrium might explain the correlated functional status among segregating V segments, but an unknown experimental factor could not be excluded. V-gene and J-gene trimming of TCR beta chains was associated with a missense DCLRE1C variant in a later genetic analysis, and the association was replicated in an independent cohort. The study listed 150 to 200 TCR beta chains as associated with cytomegalovirus. Because HLA typing was missing for some donors at each locus, association tests included only the typed subset. According to a later analysis, parvovirus B19, influenza, CMV and Epstein-Barr virus appeared linked to several top co-occurrence clusters. According to a later analysis, TCR association rates differed among HLA loci, with DRB1 alleles showing the most associated TCRs and HLA-C alleles showing the fewest. The earlier analysis of about 600 of the donors excluded approximately 17 rarely observed V segments, including chromosome 9 orphons, because counts were too low. According to a later analysis, most CMV-associated TCR beta chains appeared to be HLA-restricted, and the HLA associations seemed to be driven largely by CMV exposure. In vitro tests confirmed that a few of the cytomegalovirus-associated TCR beta chains recognize cytomegalovirus antigens. In an earlier analysis of over 550 of the donors, most TCR beta V segments were observed in productive rearrangements about 90% or about 30% of the time, broadly matching IMGT annotations. It was suggested by the authors that the approach could potentially be generalized to other disease states and immunological phenotypes. A later genetic analysis reported fewer N-insertions in productive TCRs among donors in an Asian-associated ancestry cluster than the roughly 720-donor mean. A further reported finding was that TCR beta sequences accurately predicted the HLA-A and HLA-B alleles for most subjects in the first cohort. In a later analysis, HLA-associated TCR beta chains were found to be more clonally expanded and to have lower generation probabilities than equally common non-associated chains. While some public TCRs were present in many individuals, most TCR sequences turned up only very rarely across donors. Some IMGT-functional V segments, including TRBV6-2 and TRBV6-3, could not be told apart with the 87-base-pair reads, so those segments were excluded. When HLA alleles, especially DR and DQ, strongly co-occurred, attributing TCR associations to individual alleles was difficult. This cohort had only TCR beta chains sequenced, and the lack of alpha or paired-chain data limited which features could be detected. A cluster of highly shared sequence variants was judged likely to represent a technical artifact of the sequencing pipeline.

The cohort was made up of under 800 healthy bone marrow donors. All cohort members were sampled while nominally healthy, although unrecorded immune exposures were likely present. The donor was CMV seropositive and was included in the group of 270 or so seropositive cohort members. Each donor provided a peripheral blood sample, and peripheral blood mononuclear cells were used for TCR beta sequencing. The Qiagen DNeasy Blood Extraction Kit was used to extract genomic DNA from the blood cell samples. CDR1 and CDR2 (SGHTA, FQGNSA) derive from the germline V gene. V is pruned by 7 bases and J by 0 bases, leaving 10 bases of the junction without a gene match. The CDR3 runs 17 residues from the cysteine to the phenylalanine. The CDR3 DNA has 51 bases and is translated from base 1. The receptor library was made with the immunoSEQ multiplex PCR assay. The multiplex PCR relied on a mix of 60 forward primers for TCR Vbeta segments and 13 reverse primers for TCR Jbeta segments. The CDR3 region of rearranged TCR beta genes was amplified from genomic DNA with a multiplex PCR assay. Amplified TCR beta libraries were sequenced as 87-base-pair reads on the Illumina HiSeq System. As for the authors' bioinformatics: In a later analysis, about 80 million unique TCR beta chains were counted across the 690 or so repertoires, and roughly 11 million of these chains were shared by at least two donors. To remove PCR and sequencing errors, raw reads were error-corrected and collapsed into unique sequences using a nearest-neighbor algorithm that merged closely related sequences. To assign V, D and J gene segments, CDR3 sequences were aligned to IMGT reference sequences. For a sequence to be retained, at least a six-nucleotide match to both a V gene segment and a J gene segment was required. A rearrangement counted as productive if the CDR3 had no stop codons and remained in frame with V and J, and every other rearrangement counted as non-productive. CDR3 was defined by IMGT convention, running from the second conserved V-encoded cysteine to the conserved J-encoded phenylalanine. In an earlier analysis of approximately 590 of the donors, sequences lacking an unambiguous match to a single V gene segment were excluded. An earlier analysis of about 590 of the donors classified V segments as functional when productive rearrangements were above 56.7% and as segregating when the standard deviation between donors was above 5%. To diagnose cytomegalovirus status from the catalog of TCR beta chain sequences, a statistical classification framework was built. V and J gene assignment, in a later analysis, came from comparing TCR nucleotide sequences with IMGT/GENE-DB human TR gene sequences. Using the TCRdist pipeline, a later analysis assigned CDR3 sequences along with most-parsimonious VDJ recombination scenarios. In a later analysis, each TCR beta chain was defined by its CDR3 amino acid sequence together with its V-gene family, and reads lacking a unique V-gene family were excluded. In a later analysis, nearly 600 highly shared, low-generation-probability nucleotide sequences were removed to address suspected cross-contamination and a sequencing artifact. In a later analysis, a clonal expansion index for each public chain was calculated from normalized within-repertoire ranks of inferred template counts. Generation probabilities in a later analysis came from a VDJ recombination model fitted to out-of-frame rearrangements, and those results were checked against IGoR. In a later analysis, TCR-TCR, TCR-HLA and TCR-CMV co-occurrence was scored with hypergeometric tests, and a repertoire-size bias correction was applied to TCR pairs. To estimate false discovery rates, a later analysis permuted the HLA or CMV assignments 20 times. In a later analysis, co-occurring TCRs were grouped using DBSCAN, with TCRdist sequence similarity added in when clustering inside HLA-allele-positive subsets. Repertoires with fewer than 30,000 or more than 120,000 public chains were left out of co-occurrence clustering, as were five repertoires with anomalous nucleotide sharing. TCRdb took this table from immuneACCESS and kept in-frame rearrangements with V and J called. Such tables lack part of the clones; where checked against another copy, unresolved V genes explain under half of the gap, and the rest is unexplained. From that table come the V and J calls and clone size; the DNA was used to work out D and trimming. This sample is represented by 200,000 to 250,000 clones; just over 75% of them were singletons. Of the sample, roughly 2.5% falls within the top ten clones.

This chain joins TRBV7-2 to TRBJ2-3; 10 bases in the junction line up with TRBD2. This TCR was sampled from an older woman in good health and CMV-seropositive. Sequenced material: PBMCs. The DNA reads TGTGCCAGCATCCCCCGACTAGCGGGTTCTAGCACAGATACGCAGTATTTT. The translation is CASIPRLAGSSTDTQYF.